Given below is one T cell receptor (beta chain) in context. These data come from a study of blood T cell repertoires in COVID-19. Study in general: PBMCs, B-cell-depleted T cells, or T cells were the source of the cDNA or gDNA that made up the material.

As processed by the authors: Amplifying reference gene primers gave estimates of nucleated cell counts. Data came from immunoSEQ multiplex PCR; TCRdb stores just in-frame clones and leaves some out. For V, J and clone size, that table is used; D and trimming come from the DNA. The sample holds some 170,000 clones, roughly 77% seen once. Per the germline V gene, CDR1 is SQVTM and CDR2 is ANQGSEA. Trimming removed 6 bases from V and 2 bases from J, with 14 bases in between. This CDR3 spans 13 amino acids. The V call is TRBV29-1, the J call TRBJ2-7; the D gene is possibly TRBD2 (6 bases). This sequence originates from a human donor in a cohort sampled during active COVID-19. The specimen was peripheral blood. Here the CDR3 reads CSVSDRGTYEQYF. The CDR3 DNA follows: TGCAGCGTCTCAGATCGGGGGACCTACGAGCAGTACTTC.